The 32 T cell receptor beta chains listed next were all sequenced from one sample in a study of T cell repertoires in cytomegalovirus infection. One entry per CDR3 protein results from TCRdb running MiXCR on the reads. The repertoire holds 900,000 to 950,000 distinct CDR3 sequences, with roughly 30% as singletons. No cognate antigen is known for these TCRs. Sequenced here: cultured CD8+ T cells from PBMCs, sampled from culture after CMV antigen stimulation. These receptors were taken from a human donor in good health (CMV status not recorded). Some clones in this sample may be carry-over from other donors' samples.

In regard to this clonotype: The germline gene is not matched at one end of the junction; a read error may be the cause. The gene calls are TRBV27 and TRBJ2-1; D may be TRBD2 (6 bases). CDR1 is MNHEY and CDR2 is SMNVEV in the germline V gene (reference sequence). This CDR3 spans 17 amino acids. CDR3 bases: TGTACCAGCACCCGTATCGGAACGCGGGGCGTCATGGATGAGCAGTTCTTC. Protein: CTSTRIGTRGVMDEQFF.

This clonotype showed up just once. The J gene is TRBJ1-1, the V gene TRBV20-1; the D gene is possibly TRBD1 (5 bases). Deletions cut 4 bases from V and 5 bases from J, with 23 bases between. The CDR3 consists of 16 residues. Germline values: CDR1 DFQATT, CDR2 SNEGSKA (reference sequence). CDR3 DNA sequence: TGCAGTGCTACTTCACGCGCGAGGGGCTTGGGGACTGAAGCTTTCTTT. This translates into CSATSRARGLGTEAFF.

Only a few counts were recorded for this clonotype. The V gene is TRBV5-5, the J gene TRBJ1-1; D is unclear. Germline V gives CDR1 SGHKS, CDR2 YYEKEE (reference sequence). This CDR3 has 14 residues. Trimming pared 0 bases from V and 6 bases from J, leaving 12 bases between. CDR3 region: CASSLGFNSPEAFF. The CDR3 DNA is TGTGCCAGCAGCTTGGGGTTCAACTCCCCTGAAGCTTTCTTT.

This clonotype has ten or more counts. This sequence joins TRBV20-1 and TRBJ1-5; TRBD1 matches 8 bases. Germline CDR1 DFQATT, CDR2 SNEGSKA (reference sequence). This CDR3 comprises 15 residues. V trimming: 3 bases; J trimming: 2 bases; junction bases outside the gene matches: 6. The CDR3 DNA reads TGCAGTGCTAGCCTCCAGACAGGGGGCAATCAGCCCCAGCATTTT. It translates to CSASLQTGGNQPQHF.

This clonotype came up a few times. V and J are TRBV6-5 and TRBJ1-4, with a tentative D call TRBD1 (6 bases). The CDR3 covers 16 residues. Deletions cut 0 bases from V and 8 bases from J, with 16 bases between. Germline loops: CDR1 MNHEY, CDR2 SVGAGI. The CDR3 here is CASSYSHGTNREKLFF. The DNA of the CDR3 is TGTGCCAGCAGTTACTCGCACGGGACAAACCGAGAAAAACTGTTTTTT.

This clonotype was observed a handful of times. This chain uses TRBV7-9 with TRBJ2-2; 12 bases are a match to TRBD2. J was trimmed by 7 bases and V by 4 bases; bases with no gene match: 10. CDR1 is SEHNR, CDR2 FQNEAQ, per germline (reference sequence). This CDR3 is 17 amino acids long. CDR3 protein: CASSSTSGGPGVGELFF. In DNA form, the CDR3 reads TGTGCCAGCAGCTCGACTAGCGGGGGCCCGGGAGTCGGGGAGCTGTTTTTT.

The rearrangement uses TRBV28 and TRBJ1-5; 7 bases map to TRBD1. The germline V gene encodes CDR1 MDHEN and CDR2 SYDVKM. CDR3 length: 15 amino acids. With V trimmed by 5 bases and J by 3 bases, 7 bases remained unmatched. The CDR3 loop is CASSQARGPNQPQHF. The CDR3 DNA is TGTGCCAGCAGTCAGGCGAGGGGGCCCAATCAGCCCCAGCATTTT.

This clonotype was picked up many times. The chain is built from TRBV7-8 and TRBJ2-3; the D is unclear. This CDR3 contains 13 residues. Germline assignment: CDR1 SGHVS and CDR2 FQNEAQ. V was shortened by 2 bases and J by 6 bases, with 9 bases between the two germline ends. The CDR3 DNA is TGTGCCAGCAGCTTAAAAGGGCGCGATACGCAGTATTTT. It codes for CASSLKGRDTQYF.

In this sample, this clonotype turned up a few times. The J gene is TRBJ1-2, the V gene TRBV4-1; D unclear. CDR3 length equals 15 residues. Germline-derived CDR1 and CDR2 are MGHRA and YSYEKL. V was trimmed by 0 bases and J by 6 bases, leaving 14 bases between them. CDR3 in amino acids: CASSQEGGGYNGYTF. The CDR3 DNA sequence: TGCGCCAGCAGCCAAGAGGGCGGAGGGTACAATGGCTACACCTTC.

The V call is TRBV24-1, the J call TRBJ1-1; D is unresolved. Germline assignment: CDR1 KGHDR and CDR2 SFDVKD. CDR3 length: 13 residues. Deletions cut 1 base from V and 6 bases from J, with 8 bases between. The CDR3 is CATSDLSGAEAFF. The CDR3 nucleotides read TGTGCCACCAGTGATTTATCGGGAGCTGAAGCTTTCTTT.

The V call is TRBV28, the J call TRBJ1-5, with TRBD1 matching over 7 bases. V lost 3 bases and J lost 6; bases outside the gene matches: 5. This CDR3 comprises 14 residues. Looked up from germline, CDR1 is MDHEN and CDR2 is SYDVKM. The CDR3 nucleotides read TGTGCCAGCAGTTTTGAGGGGGCTCGTCAGCCCCAGCATTTT. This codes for CASSFEGARQPQHF.

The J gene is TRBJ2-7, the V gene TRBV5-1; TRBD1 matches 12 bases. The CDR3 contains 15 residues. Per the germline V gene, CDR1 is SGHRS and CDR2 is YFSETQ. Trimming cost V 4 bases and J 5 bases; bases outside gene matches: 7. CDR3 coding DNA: TGCGCCAGCAGCGACCGGGACAGGGGGCGTCACGAGCAGTACTTC. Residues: CASSDRDRGRHEQYF.

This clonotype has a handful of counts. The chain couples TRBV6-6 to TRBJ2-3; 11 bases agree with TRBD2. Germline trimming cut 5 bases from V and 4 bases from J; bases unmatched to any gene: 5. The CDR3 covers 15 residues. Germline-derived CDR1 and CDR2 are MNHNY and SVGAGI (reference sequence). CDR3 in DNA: TGTGCCAGCAGTGAGACTAGCGGGGTCGCAGATACGCAGTATTTT. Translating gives CASSETSGVADTQYF.

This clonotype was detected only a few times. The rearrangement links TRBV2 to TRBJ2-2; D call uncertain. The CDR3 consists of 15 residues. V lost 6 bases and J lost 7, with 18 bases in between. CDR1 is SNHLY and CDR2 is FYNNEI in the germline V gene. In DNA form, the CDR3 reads TGTGCCAGCAGCGACGGAACCCTAAGGATCGGGGAGCTGTTTTTT. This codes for CASSDGTLRIGELFF.

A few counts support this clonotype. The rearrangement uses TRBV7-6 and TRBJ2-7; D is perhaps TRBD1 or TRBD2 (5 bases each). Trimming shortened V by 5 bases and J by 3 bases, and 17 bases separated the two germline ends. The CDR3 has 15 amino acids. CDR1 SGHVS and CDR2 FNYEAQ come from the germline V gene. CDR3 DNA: TGTGCCAGCAGCCCTAGCTCCGGGACGTTCTACGAGCAGTACTTC. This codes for CASSPSSGTFYEQYF. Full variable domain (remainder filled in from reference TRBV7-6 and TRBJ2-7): GAGVSQSPRYKVTKRGQDVALRCDPISGHVSLYWYRQALGQGPEFLTYFNYEAQQDKSGLPNDRFSAERPEGSISTLTIQRTEQRDSAMYRCASSPSSGTFYEQYFGPGTRLTVT.

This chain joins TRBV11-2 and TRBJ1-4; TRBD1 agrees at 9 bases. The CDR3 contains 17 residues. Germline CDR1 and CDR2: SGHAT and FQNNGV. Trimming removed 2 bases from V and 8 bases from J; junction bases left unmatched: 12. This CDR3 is CASSLSYTGGAREKLFF. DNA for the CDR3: TGTGCCAGCAGCTTATCATACACAGGGGGCGCGAGAGAAAAACTGTTTTTT.

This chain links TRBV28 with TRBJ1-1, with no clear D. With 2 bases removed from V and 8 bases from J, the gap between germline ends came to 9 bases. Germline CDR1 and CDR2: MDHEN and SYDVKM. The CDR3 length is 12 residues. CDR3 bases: TGTGCCAGCAGTTTACCGAGGGAGGAAGCTTTCTTT. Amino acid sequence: CASSLPREEAFF.

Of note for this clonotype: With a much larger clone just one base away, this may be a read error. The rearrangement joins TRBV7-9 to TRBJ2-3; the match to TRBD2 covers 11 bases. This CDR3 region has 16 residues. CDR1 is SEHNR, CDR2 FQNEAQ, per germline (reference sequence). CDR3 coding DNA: TGTGCCAACAGCTTTTTAGCGGGGGGGCGGCTGGATACGCAGTATTTT. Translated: CANSFLAGGRLDTQYF.

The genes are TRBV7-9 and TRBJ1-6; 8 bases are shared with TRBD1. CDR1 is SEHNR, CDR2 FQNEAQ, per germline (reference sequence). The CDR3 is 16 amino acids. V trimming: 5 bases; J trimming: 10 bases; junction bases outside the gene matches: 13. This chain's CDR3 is CASSGSRTGLGSPLHF. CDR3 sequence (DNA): TGTGCCAGCAGCGGTTCTAGGACAGGGCTGGGGTCACCCCTCCACTTT.

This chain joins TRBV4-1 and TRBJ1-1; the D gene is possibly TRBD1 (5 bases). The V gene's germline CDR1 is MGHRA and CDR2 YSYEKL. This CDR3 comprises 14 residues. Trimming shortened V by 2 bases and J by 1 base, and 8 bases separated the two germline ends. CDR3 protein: CASSQTTANTEAFF. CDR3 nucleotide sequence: TGCGCCAGCAGCCAAACGACAGCGAACACTGAAGCTTTCTTT.

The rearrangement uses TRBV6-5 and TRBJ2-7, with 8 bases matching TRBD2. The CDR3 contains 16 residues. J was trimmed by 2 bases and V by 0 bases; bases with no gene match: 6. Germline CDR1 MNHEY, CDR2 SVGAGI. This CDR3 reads CASSYSAQRGTYEQYF. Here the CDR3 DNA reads TGTGCCAGCAGTTACTCGGCCCAGCGGGGGACCTACGAGCAGTACTTC.

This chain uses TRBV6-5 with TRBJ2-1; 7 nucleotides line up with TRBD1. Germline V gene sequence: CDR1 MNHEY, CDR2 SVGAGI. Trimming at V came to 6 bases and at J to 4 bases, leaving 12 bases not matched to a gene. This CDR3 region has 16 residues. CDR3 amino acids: CASRDGSGQLYNEQFF. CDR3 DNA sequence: TGTGCCAGCAGGGACGGTTCGGGACAGCTGTACAATGAGCAGTTCTTC.

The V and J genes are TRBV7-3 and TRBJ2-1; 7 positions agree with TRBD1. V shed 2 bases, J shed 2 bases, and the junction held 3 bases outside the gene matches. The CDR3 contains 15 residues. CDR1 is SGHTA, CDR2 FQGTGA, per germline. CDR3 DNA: TGTGCCAGCAGCTTAGAAACAGGGGCCTACAATGAGCAGTTCTTC. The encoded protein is CASSLETGAYNEQFF.

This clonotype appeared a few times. The CDR3 nucleotides read TGTGCCAGCAGTTACGACCCCCGGGCTAGCGACTCCTACGAGCAGTACTTC. This gives the protein CASSYDPRASDSYEQYF. The chain carries TRBV6-6 and TRBJ2-7; D might be TRBD2 (6 bases). The CDR3 covers 17 residues. The germline V gene has CDR1 MNHNY and CDR2 SVGAGI (reference sequence). V was shortened by 2 bases and J by 0 bases, with 17 bases between the two germline ends.

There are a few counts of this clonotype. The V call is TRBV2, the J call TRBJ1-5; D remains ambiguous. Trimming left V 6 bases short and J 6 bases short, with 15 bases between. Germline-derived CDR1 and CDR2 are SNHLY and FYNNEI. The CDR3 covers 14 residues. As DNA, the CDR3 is TGTGCCAGCAGCCCCGGTAGGGCCGCTCAGCCCCAGCATTTT. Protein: CASSPGRAAQPQHF.

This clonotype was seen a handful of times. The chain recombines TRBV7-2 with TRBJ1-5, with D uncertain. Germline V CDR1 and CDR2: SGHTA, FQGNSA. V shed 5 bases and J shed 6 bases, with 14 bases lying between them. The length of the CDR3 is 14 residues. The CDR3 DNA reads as TGTGCCAGCAGCCCCAATCCGGGCGGTCAGCCCCAGCATTTT. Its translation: CASSPNPGGQPQHF.

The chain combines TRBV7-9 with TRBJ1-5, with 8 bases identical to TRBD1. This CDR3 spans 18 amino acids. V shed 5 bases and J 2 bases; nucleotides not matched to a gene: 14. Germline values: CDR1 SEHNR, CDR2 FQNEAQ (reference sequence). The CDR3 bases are TGTGCCAGCAGCAATCGGGACAGGCTCCATGGAGGCAATCAGCCCCAGCATTTT. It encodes CASSNRDRLHGGNQPQHF. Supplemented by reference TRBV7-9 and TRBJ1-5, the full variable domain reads DTGVSQNPRHKITKRGQNVTFRCDPISEHNRLYWYRQTLGQGPEFLTYFQNEAQLEKSRLLSDRFSAERPKGSFSTLEIQRTEQGDSAMYLCASSNRDRLHGGNQPQHFGDGTRLSIL.

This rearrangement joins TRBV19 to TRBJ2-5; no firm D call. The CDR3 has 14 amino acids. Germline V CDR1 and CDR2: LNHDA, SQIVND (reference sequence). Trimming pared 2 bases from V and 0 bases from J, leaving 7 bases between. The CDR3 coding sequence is TGTGCCAGTAGTATACATCGGTACCAAGAGACCCAGTACTTC. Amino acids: CASSIHRYQETQYF.

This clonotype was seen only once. CDR3 in DNA: TGTGCCAGTAGTCCGGTGGGGGGCGAGGAGCAGTACTTC. This translates into CASSPVGGEEQYF. The V gene is TRBV19, the J gene TRBJ2-7; D is possibly TRBD1 or TRBD2 (6 bases each). The V and J ends lost 5 bases and 7 bases respectively, with 15 bases between them. The CDR3 is 13 residues long. The germline CDR1 and CDR2 sequences are LNHDA and SQIVND (reference sequence).

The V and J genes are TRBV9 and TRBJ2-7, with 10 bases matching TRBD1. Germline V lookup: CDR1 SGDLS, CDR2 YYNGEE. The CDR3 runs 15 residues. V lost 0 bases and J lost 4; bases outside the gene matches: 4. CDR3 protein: CASSVAGTGEYEQYF. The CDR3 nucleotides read TGTGCCAGCAGCGTAGCAGGGACAGGGGAATACGAGCAGTACTTC. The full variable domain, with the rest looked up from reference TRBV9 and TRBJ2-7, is DSGVTQTPKHLITATGQRVTLRCSPRSGDLSVYWYQQSLDQGLQFLIQYYNGEERAKGNILERFSAQQFPDLHSELNLSSLELGDSALYFCASSVAGTGEYEQYFGPGTRLTVT.

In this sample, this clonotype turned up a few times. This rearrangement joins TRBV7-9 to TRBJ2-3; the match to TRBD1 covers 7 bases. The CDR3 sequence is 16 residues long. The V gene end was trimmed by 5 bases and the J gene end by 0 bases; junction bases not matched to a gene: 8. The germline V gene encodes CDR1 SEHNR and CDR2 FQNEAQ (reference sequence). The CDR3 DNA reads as TGTGCCAGCAGCCCCTCGACAGGGCCTAGCACAGATACGCAGTATTTT. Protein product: CASSPSTGPSTDTQYF.

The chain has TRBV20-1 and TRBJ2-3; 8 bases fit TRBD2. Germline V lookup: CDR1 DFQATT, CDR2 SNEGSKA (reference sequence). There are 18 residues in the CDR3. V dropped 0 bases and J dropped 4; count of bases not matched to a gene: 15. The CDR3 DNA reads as TGCAGTGCTAGAGATCCGAGCGGGGGACCTTCGTCCGCAGATACGCAGTATTTT. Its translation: CSARDPSGGPSSADTQYF.